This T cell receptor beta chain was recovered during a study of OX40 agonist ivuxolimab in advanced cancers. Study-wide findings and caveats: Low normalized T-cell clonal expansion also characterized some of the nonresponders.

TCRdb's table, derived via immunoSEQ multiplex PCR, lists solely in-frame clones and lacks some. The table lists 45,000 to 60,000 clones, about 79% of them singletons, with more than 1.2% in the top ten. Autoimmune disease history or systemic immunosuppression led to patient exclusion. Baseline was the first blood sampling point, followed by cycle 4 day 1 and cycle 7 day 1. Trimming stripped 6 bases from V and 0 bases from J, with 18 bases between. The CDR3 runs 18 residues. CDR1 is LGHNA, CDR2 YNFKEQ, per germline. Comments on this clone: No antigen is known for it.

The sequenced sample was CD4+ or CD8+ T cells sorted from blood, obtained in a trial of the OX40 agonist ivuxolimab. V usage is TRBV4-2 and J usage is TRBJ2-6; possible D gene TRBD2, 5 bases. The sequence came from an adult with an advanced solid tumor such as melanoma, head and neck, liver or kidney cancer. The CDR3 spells CASSRKDGGFSGANVLTF. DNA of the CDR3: TGTGCCAGCAGTCGAAAAGACGGAGGCTTCTCTGGGGCCAACGTCCTGACTTTC.